This T cell receptor beta chain stems from a study of early T cells in non-severe SARS-CoV-2 infection. Findings and caveats of the study: VDJdb matching, biased toward anti-spike CD8 responses, missed private and CD4 specificities.

Unique molecular identifiers were affixed to single, distinct cDNA molecules. TCRdb re-derived calls from the 5' RACE reads in MiXCR, one entry per CDR3 protein. The sample lists over 50,000 distinct CDR3 sequences; about 9.3% were seen once. There are 11 residues in the CDR3. Trimming removed 2 bases from V and 9 bases from J, with 10 bases in between. The germline CDR1 and CDR2 sequences are GTSNPN and SVGIG (reference sequence). A note on this clonotype: Its specificity is not known.

Sequences were obtained from whole blood. The chain employs TRBV30 and TRBJ2-5; D might be TRBD2 (5 bases). The sequence was obtained from an adult who was a healthcare worker with PCR-confirmed SARS-CoV-2 infection or an uninfected control (not recorded which). This CDR3 is CAWSTPGSQYF. Written as DNA, the CDR3 is TGTGCCTGGAGTACTCCGGGATCCCAGTACTTC.